This passage covers 26 T cell receptor beta chains from one sample sequenced in a study of T cell changes during pregnancy in multiple sclerosis. Assay used: immunoSEQ multiplex PCR; TCRdb lists only in-frame clones, some missing. The sample holds tens of thousands of clones, about 94% seen once. The sample was peripheral blood, taken in the third trimester of pregnancy. Every receptor here comes from a female donor with multiple sclerosis, enrolled in a pregnancy study.

The chain carries TRBV6-5 and TRBJ1-2; 8 nucleotides line up with TRBD1. Unmatched junction bases numbered 2, after V lost 2 bases and J lost 6 bases. From germline, CDR1 is MNHEY and CDR2 SVGAGI. The CDR3 extends over 13 amino acids. CDR3 sequence reads: CASSYGQGHGYTF. The CDR3 DNA reads as TGTGCCAGCAGTTACGGACAGGGACATGGCTACACCTTC.

This chain connects TRBV9 to TRBJ2-2; no definite D call. Germline CDR1 and CDR2: SGDLS and YYNGEE. V dropped 2 bases and J dropped 4 bases, with 3 bases sitting between them. The CDR3 contains 12 residues. The CDR3 nucleotides read TGTGCCAGCAGCGTGAGCACCGGGGAGCTGTTTTTT. This codes for CASSVSTGELFF.

This chain joins TRBV7-3 and TRBJ1-1; 8 bases fit TRBD1. This CDR3 is built from 15 residues. The trim removed 1 base at V and 5 bases at J, leaving 6 bases unmatched. Germline V gene sequence: CDR1 SGHTA, CDR2 FQGTGA. The CDR3 DNA reads as TGTGCCAGCAGCTTAAGTACAGGGGGTGGGACTGAAGCTTTCTTT. This translates into CASSLSTGGGTEAFF.

CDR3 nucleotide sequence: TGTGCCTGGAGTGAGAATTCAGGGGGCTATGGCTACACCTTC. It specifies CAWSENSGGYGYTF. The rearrangement joins TRBV30 to TRBJ1-2, with 7 positions matching TRBD1. Germline CDR1 is GTSNPN and CDR2 is SVGIG (reference sequence). With 1 base clipped from V and 4 bases from J, the junction kept 6 bases outside the gene matches. CDR3 length: 14 amino acids.

The rearrangement links TRBV9 to TRBJ2-2; 9 bases line up with TRBD2. Germline values: CDR1 SGDLS, CDR2 YYNGEE. The length of the CDR3 is 16 residues. After removal of 2 bases from V and 5 bases from J, the junction contained 7 bases not matched to a gene. As DNA, the CDR3 is TGTGCCAGCAGCGTCCAAGCGGGGGGAGGGACCGGGGAGCTGTTTTTT. It specifies CASSVQAGGGTGELFF.

This clone was recorded only once. The chain joins TRBV2 to TRBJ2-4; no definite D call. V was cut by 3 bases and J by 0 bases, with 6 bases left in between. Germline CDR1 reads SNHLY; CDR2 reads FYNNEI. The CDR3 totals 14 residues. This CDR3 is CASSDKLAKNIQYF. The CDR3 DNA reads as TGTGCCAGCAGTGACAAACTAGCCAAAAACATTCAGTACTTC.

The chain uses TRBV27 and TRBJ2-7, with 8 bases lining up with TRBD1. The CDR3 sequence is 14 residues long. Trimming at V came to 6 bases and at J to 4 bases, leaving 8 bases not matched to a gene. Germline V gene lookup returns CDR1 MNHEY and CDR2 SMNVEV (reference sequence). The CDR3 DNA reads TGTGCCAGCAGCTACGGACAGGGAATGTACGAGCAGTACTTC. Its translation is CASSYGQGMYEQYF.

The gene calls are TRBV11-2 and TRBJ2-2, with D perhaps TRBD1 (6 bases). The CDR3 sequence is 15 residues long. Germline V gene data show CDR1 as SGHAT and CDR2 as FQNNGV. V gave up 2 bases and J gave up 4 bases, with 11 bases separating them. This CDR3 is CASSLLTGRTGELFF. The CDR3, as DNA: TGTGCCAGCAGCTTACTCACAGGGCGCACCGGGGAGCTGTTTTTT.

This sequence joins TRBV5-6 and TRBJ2-3, with D hard to call. This CDR3 has 13 residues. Trimming cost V 4 bases and J 4 bases, with 10 bases left between them. Germline V CDR1 and CDR2: SGHDT, YYEEEE. CDR3 sequence reads: CASSLEDSDTQYF. The CDR3 DNA sequence: TGTGCCAGCAGCCTCGAGGATTCAGATACGCAGTATTTT. The whole variable domain, remainder taken from reference TRBV5-6 and TRBJ2-3, is DAGVTQSPTHLIKTRGQQVTLRCSPKSGHDTVSWYQQALGQGPQFIFQYYEEEERQRGNFPDRFSGHQFPNYSSELNVNALLLGDSALYLCASSLEDSDTQYFGPGTRLTVL.

The chain has TRBV18 and TRBJ2-7; 7 bases are a match to TRBD1. Looked up from germline, CDR1 is KGHSH and CDR2 is LQKENI. The CDR3 has 13 amino acids. Trimming took 0 bases from V and 6 from J; bases not matched to a gene: 2. The CDR3 DNA follows: TGTGCCAGCTCACCACCGACAGGGCGCGAGCAGTACTTC. This translates into CASSPPTGREQYF.

The chain is built from TRBV18 and TRBJ1-3; D gene unclear. The germline CDR1 and CDR2 sequences are KGHSH and LQKENI. The germline V and J ends were trimmed by 0 bases and 5 bases, with 8 bases remaining between them. This CDR3 contains 14 residues. The CDR3 protein is CASSPPASRNTIYF. Here the CDR3 DNA reads TGTGCCAGCTCACCACCAGCGAGCAGAAACACCATATATTTT.

V is TRBV7-2 and J is TRBJ2-1, with 10 bases that match TRBD2. Germline V CDR1 and CDR2: SGHTA, FQGNSA. Trimming cost V 2 bases and J 6 bases; bases outside gene matches: 1. The length of the CDR3 is 14 residues. CDR3: CASSLLAGANEQFF. CDR3 bases: TGTGCCAGCAGCTTACTAGCGGGGGCCAATGAGCAGTTCTTC.

The chain couples TRBV5-1 to TRBJ1-1; the match to TRBD1 covers 7 bases. V shed 1 base and J 7 bases; nucleotides not matched to a gene: 16. Germline CDR1 is SGHRS and CDR2 is YFSETQ. The CDR3 spans 17 residues. The DNA for the CDR3 is TGCGCCAGCAGCTTGCGTCAGGGGGTTGTCTCGGGGTTTGAAGCTTTCTTT. It translates to CASSLRQGVVSGFEAFF. The full variable domain, in which reference TRBV5-1 and TRBJ1-1 provide the parts outside the CDR3, is KAGVTQTPRYLIKTRGQQVTLSCSPISGHRSVSWYQQTPGQGLQFLFEYFSETQRNKGNFPGRFSGRQFSNSRSEMNVSTLELGDSALYLCASSLRQGVVSGFEAFFGQGTRLTVV.

This chain connects TRBV10-3 to TRBJ1-1, with 8 bases matching TRBD1. From germline, CDR1 is ENHRY and CDR2 SYGVKD. Trimming took 4 bases from V and 6 from J; bases not matched to a gene: 1. The CDR3 covers 12 residues. The CDR3 DNA is TGTGCCATCAGTGGGACAGGGCCTGAAGCTTTCTTT. Translating gives CAISGTGPEAFF.

V usage is TRBV9 and J usage is TRBJ1-3, with 10 bases aligning to TRBD1. With 4 bases clipped from V and 0 bases from J, the junction kept 10 bases outside the gene matches. The CDR3 totals 18 residues. The germline CDR1 and CDR2 sequences are SGDLS and YYNGEE. CDR3 nucleotide sequence: TGTGCCAGCAGCCCCTCCCCCCGGACAGGGGGCTCTGGAAACACCATATATTTT. The encoded protein is CASSPSPRTGGSGNTIYF.

The chain combines TRBV19 with TRBJ2-5; the match to TRBD1 covers 7 bases. Trimming removed 5 bases from V and 3 bases from J; junction bases left unmatched: 6. Per the germline V gene, CDR1 is LNHDA and CDR2 is SQIVND (reference sequence). The CDR3 spans 14 residues. The CDR3 spells CASSSRDSKETQYF. The CDR3 nucleotides read TGTGCCAGTAGTTCCCGGGACAGTAAAGAGACCCAGTACTTC.

DNA of the CDR3: TGCGCCAGCAGCCAAGGGCGACAGTATAATGAGCAGTTCTTC. Encoded protein: CASSQGRQYNEQFF. This chain connects TRBV4-1 to TRBJ2-1, with D tentatively TRBD1 (5 bases). Germline V gives CDR1 MGHRA, CDR2 YSYEKL. With 1 base removed from V and 7 bases from J, the gap between germline ends came to 11 bases. This CDR3 has 14 amino acids.

This clone was recorded once. V gene TRBV2 combines with J gene TRBJ2-1, with 8 bases fitting TRBD1. The CDR3 runs to 13 residues. V was pared by 7 bases and J by 7 bases, with 6 bases of the junction left unmatched. Germline V gene lookup returns CDR1 SNHLY and CDR2 FYNNEI. The CDR3 sequence is CASKQGARNEQFF. CDR3 nucleotide sequence: TGTGCCAGCAAGCAGGGGGCGCGGAATGAGCAGTTCTTC.

The gene calls are TRBV15 and TRBJ1-3; 7 bases are shared with TRBD1. Germline lookup yields CDR1 LNHNV and CDR2 YYDKDF (reference sequence). The trim removed 0 bases at V and 4 bases at J, leaving 6 bases unmatched. This CDR3 is 16 amino acids long. The CDR3 is CATSREGGAAGNTIYF. CDR3 coding DNA: TGTGCCACCAGCAGAGAAGGGGGCGCCGCCGGAAACACCATATATTTT.

The rearrangement joins TRBV7-2 to TRBJ2-5; 7 bases are shared with TRBD2. There are 14 residues in the CDR3. The germline CDR1 and CDR2 sequences are SGHTA and FQGNSA. Trimming cost V 4 bases and J 4 bases; bases outside gene matches: 6. The CDR3 nucleotides read TGTGCCAGCAGCTGGGGGGGGTCGGGAGAGACCCAGTACTTC. Translated: CASSWGGSGETQYF.

This chain joins TRBV18 and TRBJ2-2; possibly TRBD1 for D (5 bases). Germline values: CDR1 KGHSH, CDR2 LQKENI. The CDR3 runs 16 residues. Trimming shortened V by 1 base and J by 0 bases, and 9 bases separated the two germline ends. CDR3 protein: CASSPQGLTNTGELFF. The CDR3 nucleotides read TGTGCCAGCTCACCACAGGGGCTTACGAACACCGGGGAGCTGTTTTTT. The whole variable domain, filled in from reference TRBV18 and TRBJ2-2, reads NAGVMQNPRHLVRRRGQEARLRCSPMKGHSHVYWYRQLPEEGLKFMVYLQKENIIDESGMPKERFSAEFPKEGPSILRIQQVVRGDSAAYFCASSPQGLTNTGELFFGEGSRLTVL.

The chain employs TRBV2 and TRBJ2-1; TRBD2 matches at 10 bases. Looked up from germline, CDR1 is SNHLY and CDR2 is FYNNEI. CDR3 length equals 14 residues. The V segment lost 5 bases and the J segment 8 bases; nucleotides outside the gene matches: 6. The CDR3, as DNA: TGTGCCAGCAGTAAGGGACTAGCGACCCATGAGCAGTTCTTC. The encoded protein is CASSKGLATHEQFF.

The V call is TRBV19, the J call TRBJ1-6; the match to TRBD1 covers 10 bases. This CDR3 spans 13 amino acids. Germline V lookup: CDR1 LNHDA, CDR2 SQIVND (reference sequence). J lost 11 bases, V lost 9 bases, and 7 bases had no gene match. CDR3 residues: CASSAGTGAPLHF. The CDR3 nucleotides read TGTGCCAGCTCCGCCGGGACAGGGGCACCCCTCCACTTT.

This rearrangement joins TRBV15 to TRBJ1-5; the D is unclear. V was shortened by 0 bases and J by 3 bases, with 9 bases between the two germline ends. The CDR3 is 15 amino acids. The germline CDR1 and CDR2 sequences are LNHNV and YYDKDF (reference sequence). This CDR3 reads CATSRDSGLNQPQHF. Here the CDR3 DNA reads TGTGCCACCAGCAGAGATTCAGGACTCAATCAGCCCCAGCATTTT.

The gene calls are TRBV13 and TRBJ2-7; TRBD1 aligns across 8 bases. Germline V CDR1 and CDR2: PRHDT, FYEKMQ (reference sequence). The CDR3 consists of 14 residues. V lost 2 bases, J lost 6 bases, and 6 bases stayed unmatched. The CDR3 sequence is CASSLPSGGAEQYF. CDR3 nucleotide sequence: TGTGCCAGCAGCTTACCCTCAGGGGGCGCCGAGCAGTACTTC.

The rearrangement uses TRBV19 and TRBJ2-3; 11 bases map to TRBD2. The CDR3 runs to 17 residues. Looked up from germline, CDR1 is LNHDA and CDR2 is SQIVND (reference sequence). J gave up 2 bases and V 5 bases, and 9 bases lay outside the gene matches. The CDR3 is CASSHKPGLAVTDTQYF. CDR3 DNA: TGTGCCAGTAGTCATAAGCCGGGACTAGCGGTCACAGATACGCAGTATTTT.